This is a list of T cell receptor beta chains from one sample in a study of T cell repertoires in ileal Crohn's disease. Data came from immunoSEQ multiplex PCR; TCRdb stores just in-frame clones and leaves some out. The sample lists approximately 7,500 clones, approximately 96% occurring once. The sequencing sample was made of ileal tissue. The receptors here all came from an adult with Crohn's disease. The CDR3 runs from the conserved cysteine through the conserved F or W. The D gene is left open where the match is weak. The size field is filled for only some rows; it gives once, few, many or a size class.

d_gene	v_gene	abundance	j_gene	CDR3aa	CDR3nt
TRBD2	TRBV7-9	few	TRBJ2-2	CASSPRGSGVVAGELFF	TGTGCCAGCAGCCCCCGAGGTAGCGGGGTCGTCGCCGGGGAGCTGTTTTTT
NA	TRBV11-2	NA	TRBJ2-7	CASSLRGDSSYEQYF	TGTGCCAGCAGCTTACGGGGAGATTCCTCTTACGAGCAGTACTTC
NA	TRBV5-8	once	TRBJ2-5	CASSSGGPRETQYF	TGTGCCAGCAGCTCGGGGGGCCCACGAGAGACCCAGTACTTC
TRBD1	TRBV5-4	NA	TRBJ1-2	CASSLAGGYGYTF	TGTGCCAGCAGCTTGGCAGGGGGTTATGGCTACACCTTC
NA	TRBV5-4	NA	TRBJ1-4	CASSLRTDDEKLFF	TGTGCCAGCAGCTTACGGACAGACGATGAAAAACTGTTTTTT
NA	TRBV7-2	NA	TRBJ1-1	CASSTATGNTEAFF	TGTGCCAGCAGCACAGCTACAGGGAACACTGAAGCTTTCTTT
NA	TRBV18	NA	TRBJ1-2	CASSPGRGKTYGYTF	TGTGCCAGCTCCCCTGGGCGAGGGAAGACCTATGGCTACACCTTC
NA	TRBV9	NA	TRBJ1-1	CASSVGGQNTEAFF	TGTGCCAGCAGCGTAGGAGGGCAGAACACTGAAGCTTTCTTT
NA	TRBV5-4	NA	TRBJ2-5	CASSGFGWNQETQYF	TGTGCCAGCAGCGGATTCGGGTGGAACCAAGAGACCCAGTACTTC
TRBD1	TRBV6-6	NA	TRBJ1-2	CASSGSQGANYGYTF	TGTGCCAGCAGTGGATCCCAGGGGGCGAACTATGGCTACACCTTC
NA	TRBV5-1	NA	TRBJ2-2	CASSNPRSGGELFF	TGCGCCAGCAGCAACCCCCGCAGCGGCGGGGAGCTGTTTTTT
TRBD1	TRBV9	NA	TRBJ2-5	CASSPITGGGGTQYF	TGTGCCAGCAGCCCGATTACAGGGGGCGGTGGGACCCAGTACTTC
NA	TRBV18	NA	TRBJ2-2	CASSPVLGLTGELFF	TGTGCCAGCTCACCGGTGCTAGGACTAACCGGGGAGCTGTTTTTT
NA	TRBV13	NA	TRBJ1-2	CASSVGVSMSGYTF	TGTGCCAGCAGCGTAGGGGTATCAATGAGTGGCTACACCTTC
TRBD1	TRBV7-8	NA	TRBJ1-2	CASSSRDRGDYGYTF	TGTGCCAGCAGCTCCCGGGACAGGGGTGACTATGGCTACACCTTC
TRBD1	TRBV7-9	NA	TRBJ1-1	CASSRQGGNTEAFF	TGTGCCAGCAGCCGACAGGGAGGGAACACTGAAGCTTTCTTT
TRBD2	TRBV5-4	once	TRBJ2-1	CASSSGTSGFLPYNEQFF	TGTGCCAGCAGCTCCGGGACTAGCGGGTTTCTACCCTACAATGAGCAGTTCTTC
NA	TRBV4-2	once	TRBJ1-2	CASSQGGNYGYTF	TGTGCCAGCAGCCAAGGAGGAAACTATGGCTACACCTTC
NA	TRBV27	NA	TRBJ2-7	CASSLGRLGDYEQYF	TGTGCCAGCAGTCTAGGACGCCTAGGGGACTACGAGCAGTACTTC
TRBD2	TRBV12-5	NA	TRBJ2-1	CASGSRLAGVSSYNEQFF	TGTGCTAGTGGTTCGAGACTAGCGGGGGTGTCCTCCTACAATGAGCAGTTCTTC
TRBD2	TRBV5-4	NA	TRBJ2-5	CASSTRLAGAYPGTQYF	TGTGCCAGCAGCACCCGACTAGCGGGGGCCTACCCAGGGACCCAGTACTTC
NA	TRBV6-5	NA	TRBJ2-7	CASSYSGVNSYEQYF	TGTGCCAGCAGTTACTCGGGAGTAAATTCCTACGAGCAGTACTTC
TRBD1	TRBV28	NA	TRBJ1-1	CASSRGQGKAFF	TGTGCCAGCAGCCGCGGACAGGGAAAAGCTTTCTTT
NA	TRBV10-2	NA	TRBJ1-2	CASSESSGTNYGYTF	TGCGCCAGCAGTGAGTCATCAGGGACTAACTATGGCTACACCTTC
NA	TRBV6-5	NA	TRBJ2-5	CASSQLQTSETQYF	TGTGCCAGCAGTCAACTGCAGACTAGTGAGACCCAGTACTTC
NA	TRBV7-9	NA	TRBJ2-2	CASTHEQRPNTGELFF	TGTGCCAGCACCCACGAACAGAGACCTAACACCGGGGAGCTGTTTTTT
TRBD2	TRBV7-9	NA	TRBJ2-1	CAYFLAGAYNEQFF	TGTGCCTATTTTCTAGCGGGGGCTTACAATGAGCAGTTCTTC
TRBD1	TRBV18	NA	TRBJ1-2	CASSRKEGAQGSYTF	TGTGCCAGCTCAAGGAAGGAGGGGGCTCAGGGAAGCTACACCTTC
TRBD2	TRBV29-1	NA	TRBJ2-2	CSATGAGGGTGELFF	TGCAGCGCCACGGGAGCGGGGGGGGGCACCGGGGAGCTGTTTTTT
NA	TRBV28	NA	TRBJ1-1	CASSFRSPREAFF	TGTGCCAGCAGTTTCCGTAGTCCCAGGGAAGCTTTCTTT
NA	TRBV7-2	NA	TRBJ1-1	CASSLARGSEAFF	TGTGCCAGCAGCTTAGCGCGGGGGTCTGAAGCTTTCTTT
TRBD2	TRBV19	NA	TRBJ2-6	CASSLSSGGSRANVLTF	TGTGCCAGTAGTTTGTCTAGCGGGGGGTCGAGGGCCAACGTCCTGACTTTC
NA	TRBV19	NA	TRBJ2-1	CASSPTASNNEQFF	TGTGCCAGTAGTCCGACAGCGTCTAACAATGAGCAGTTCTTC
NA	TRBV5-1	once	TRBJ1-2	CASSLAGLSGYTF	TGCGCCAGCAGCTTGGCGGGACTAAGTGGCTACACCTTC
NA	TRBV7-8	NA	TRBJ1-1	CASVWQANTEAFF	TGTGCCAGCGTCTGGCAGGCGAACACTGAAGCTTTCTTT
NA	TRBV5-5	NA	TRBJ2-3	CASSLVGNTDTQYF	TGTGCCAGCAGCTTGGTCGGGAACACAGATACGCAGTATTTT
TRBD1	TRBV7-2	NA	TRBJ2-2	CASSSKAGTGSSGELFF	TGTGCCAGCAGCTCAAAAGCTGGGACAGGGTCCTCCGGGGAGCTGTTTTTT
NA	TRBV6-5	NA	TRBJ1-3	CASSPYYSGNTIYF	TGTGCCAGCAGTCCCTACTACTCTGGAAACACCATATATTTT
NA	TRBV4-3	NA	TRBJ1-2	CASSQDLPGDVDYGYTF	TGCGCCAGCAGCCAAGATCTCCCAGGGGACGTGGACTATGGCTACACCTTC
NA	TRBV6-1	NA	TRBJ2-2	CASRRGSTTGELFF	TGTGCCAGCAGGCGGGGATCTACCACCGGGGAGCTGTTTTTT
NA	TRBV6-1	NA	TRBJ1-6	CASSEWAYNSPLHF	TGTGCCAGCAGTGAATGGGCTTATAATTCACCCCTCCACTTT
TRBD2	TRBV2	NA	TRBJ2-1	CASSETSSEQFF	TGTGCCAGCAGTGAGACTAGCTCTGAGCAGTTCTTC
NA	TRBV19	NA	TRBJ1-2	CASSIGQGSGGYTF	TGTGCCAGTAGTATTGGCCAGGGGTCAGGTGGCTACACCTTC
NA	TRBV21-1	NA	TRBJ1-1	CASSPRGFGASEAFF	TGTGCCAGCAGCCCCCGCGGGTTTGGAGCTTCTGAAGCTTTCTTT
NA	TRBV19	NA	TRBJ2-2	CASSMGRSNTGELFF	TGTGCCAGTAGTATGGGCAGGTCTAACACCGGGGAGCTGTTTTTT
TRBD1	TRBV18	once	TRBJ1-3	CASSTTGRDSGNTIYF	TGTGCCAGCTCGACGACAGGGAGAGACTCTGGAAACACCATATATTTT
NA	TRBV5-6	NA	TRBJ1-1	CASSSRPGASGAFF	TGTGCCAGCAGCTCAAGGCCAGGGGCATCGGGAGCTTTCTTT
TRBD1	TRBV4-1	NA	TRBJ2-3	CASSQGTGRTDTQYF	TGCGCCAGCAGCCAAGGGACAGGCCGCACAGATACGCAGTATTTT
TRBD2	TRBV28	NA	TRBJ2-3	CASRRTGGPFTQYF	TGTGCCAGCAGGAGGACGGGGGGGCCTTTTACGCAGTATTTT
TRBD1	TRBV6-1	NA	TRBJ1-3	CASSGTQGARNTIYF	TGTGCCAGCAGTGGAACACAGGGGGCAAGAAACACCATATATTTT
NA	TRBV5-6	NA	TRBJ1-5	CASTRSGTGWSNQPQHF	TGTGCCAGCACCCGCTCTGGTACAGGGTGGAGCAATCAGCCCCAGCATTTT
TRBD1	TRBV9	NA	TRBJ1-2	CASSVTQQGVGYGYTF	TGTGCCAGCAGCGTCACCCAACAGGGGGTAGGCTATGGCTACACCTTC
TRBD1	TRBV5-4	NA	TRBJ1-4	CASSLGQGAYEKLFF	TGTGCCAGCAGTTTGGGACAGGGGGCTTATGAAAAACTGTTTTTT
TRBD2	TRBV7-8	NA	TRBJ2-2	CASSGTSSRAGELFF	TGTGCCAGCAGCGGGACTAGCTCGAGGGCCGGGGAGCTGTTTTTT
NA	TRBV10-2	once	TRBJ1-5	CASSLDSRENQPQHF	TGCGCCAGCAGTTTGGATAGCCGGGAAAATCAGCCCCAGCATTTT
NA	TRBV28	NA	TRBJ2-7	CASSESRGGVYEQYF	TGTGCCAGCAGTGAAAGTAGGGGGGGGGTCTACGAGCAGTACTTC
NA	TRBV28	NA	TRBJ2-2	CASSLERGTGTGELFF	TGTGCCAGCAGTTTAGAGAGGGGGACGGGCACCGGGGAGCTGTTTTTT
TRBD1	TRBV6-6	NA	TRBJ1-1	CASSPPGQGASEAFF	TGTGCCAGCAGTCCCCCGGGACAGGGGGCATCTGAAGCTTTCTTT